This T cell receptor (beta chain) was recovered during a study of T cell repertoires in aging, cancer and after chemotherapy. Study-level background: Roughly 8.8 million TCR reads made up the full dataset.

Peripheral blood genomic DNA, not sorted cells or RNA, was the template. V gave up 0 bases and J gave up 3 bases; unmatched junction bases: 1. Germline CDR1 KGHSH, CDR2 LQKENI. This CDR3 region has 14 residues. Multiplex touch-down PCR with TRB-A/B primers amplified rearranged V-D-J TRB sequences. TCRdb processed the multiplex PCR reads anew with MiXCR; each CDR3 protein has one entry. The sample lists approximately 3,000 distinct CDR3 sequences; approximately 20% were seen once. The specimen sequenced was blood. This sequence joins TRBV18 and TRBJ1-2, with TRBD1 matching over 7 bases. The clonotype originates from a human donor with a solid tumor. The CDR3 sequence: CASSPPTGYYGYTF. The CDR3 bases are TGTGCCAGCTCACCACCGACAGGGTACTATGGCTACACCTTC. Variable domain in full (rest from reference TRBV18 and TRBJ1-2): NAGVMQNPRHLVRRRGQEARLRCSPMKGHSHVYWYRQLPEEGLKFMVYLQKENIIDESGMPKERFSAEFPKEGPSILRIQQVVRGDSAAYFCASSPPTGYYGYTFGSGTRLTVV.